A single T cell receptor beta chain is shown here with its context. The germline CDR1 and CDR2 sequences are SGHKS and YYEKEE (reference sequence). With 4 bases removed from V and 3 bases from J, the gap between germline ends came to 10 bases. This CDR3 contains 13 residues. Methods used by the authors: Quantification of nucleated cells was approximated via reference gene primer amplification. Sequencing used immunoSEQ multiplex PCR; TCRdb keeps in-frame clones, though not all of them. The DNA gave D and trimming, while V, J and clone size come from that table. The sample consists of about 92,000 clones, 75% to 90% of them appearing once. This record belongs to a study of blood T cell repertoires in COVID-19. Study information: Whether acute or convalescent, the COVID-19 samples came from the United States, Italy and Spain. T cells, B-cell-depleted T cells, or PBMCs provided the cDNA or gDNA that served as material.

The sample was peripheral blood. The V and J genes are TRBV5-5 and TRBJ2-5, with D perhaps matching TRBD2 (6 bases). This clonotype originated in a woman of 80 years or more with active or convalescent COVID-19. Here the CDR3 DNA reads TGTGCCAGCAGCCGACTAGGAGAAGAGACCCAGTACTTC. It yields the protein CASSRLGEETQYF.